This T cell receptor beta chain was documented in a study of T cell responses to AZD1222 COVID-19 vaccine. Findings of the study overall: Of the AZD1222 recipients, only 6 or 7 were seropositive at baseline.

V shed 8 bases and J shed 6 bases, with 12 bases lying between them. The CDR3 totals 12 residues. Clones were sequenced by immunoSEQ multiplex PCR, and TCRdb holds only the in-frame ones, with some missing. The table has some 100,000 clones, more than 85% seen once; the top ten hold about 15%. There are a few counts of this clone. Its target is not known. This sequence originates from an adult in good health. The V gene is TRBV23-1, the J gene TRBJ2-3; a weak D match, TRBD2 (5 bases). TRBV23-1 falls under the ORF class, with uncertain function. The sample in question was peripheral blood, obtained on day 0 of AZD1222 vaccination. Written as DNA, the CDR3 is TGCGCCAGCCCCATAGGCGGGGATACGCAGTATTTT. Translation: CASPIGGDTQYF.